This T cell receptor (beta chain) was documented in a study of blood T cell repertoires in COVID-19. Trimming took off 7 bases at V and 4 bases at J, with 11 bases between the two ends. Per germline, CDR1 MNHEY and CDR2 SVGAGI. The CDR3 has 13 amino acids. Some clones are missing from TCRdb's copy, which holds only in-frame ones; the method was immunoSEQ multiplex PCR. The sample holds over 200,000 clones, more than 70% seen once. This TCR derives from a woman aged 40 to 55 with acute COVID-19. The chain combines TRBV6-5 with TRBJ1-3; unclear D gene. The specimen was PBMCs or T cells enriched from blood (not recorded which). In DNA, the CDR3 is TGTGCCAGCACTCCCCCCGGGGGAAACACCATATATTTT. Translating gives CASTPPGGNTIYF.